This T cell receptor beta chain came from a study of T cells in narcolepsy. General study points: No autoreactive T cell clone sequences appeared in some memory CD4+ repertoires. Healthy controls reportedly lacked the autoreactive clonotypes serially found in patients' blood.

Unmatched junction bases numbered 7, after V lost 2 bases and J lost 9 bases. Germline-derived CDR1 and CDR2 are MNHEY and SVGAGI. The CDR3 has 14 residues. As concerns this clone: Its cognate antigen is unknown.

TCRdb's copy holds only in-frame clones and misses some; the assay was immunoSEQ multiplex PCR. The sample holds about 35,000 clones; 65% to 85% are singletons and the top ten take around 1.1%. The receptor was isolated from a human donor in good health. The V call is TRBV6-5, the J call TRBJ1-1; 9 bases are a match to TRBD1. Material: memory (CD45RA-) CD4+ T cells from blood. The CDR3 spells CASSYAGQGLKAFF. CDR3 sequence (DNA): TGTGCCAGCAGTTACGCAGGACAGGGGCTTAAAGCTTTCTTT.